One and the same sample provided the 9 T cell receptor beta chains below, sequenced in a study of PD-1 blockade in classical Hodgkin lymphoma. Every one of the patients relapsed after autologous stem cell transplantation (brentuximab vedotin exposure was variable). Only in-frame clones appear in the TCRdb table, and some are missing; sequencing was by immunoSEQ multiplex PCR. The data contain approximately 65,000 clones, about 91% of them singletons. Material: peripheral blood mononuclear cells (PBMCs), obtained at baseline. The receptors come from a human donor with classical Hodgkin lymphoma.

This clone has only a few counts. This sequence joins TRBV4-3 and TRBJ2-1; D is ambiguous. The ends were cut back, 0 bases at V and 9 bases at J, with 12 bases in the middle. CDR1 and CDR2 (germline): LGHNA, YSLEER. The CDR3 is 14 residues long. The CDR3 DNA follows: TGCGCCAGCAGCCAAGAGGGCCTGTACGGTGAGCAGTTCTTC. Encoded protein: CASSQEGLYGEQFF.

The V and J genes are TRBV15 and TRBJ1-1; D unclear. This CDR3 contains 12 residues. Germline assignment: CDR1 LNHNV and CDR2 YYDKDF (reference sequence). V lost 5 bases and J lost 5, with 9 bases in between. CDR3 sequence: CATSAQGTEAFF. The CDR3 DNA follows: TGTGCCACCAGCGCCCAAGGTACTGAAGCTTTCTTT.

This chain joins TRBV10-1 and TRBJ2-3; D gene ambiguous. CDR1 WNHNN and CDR2 SYGVQD come from the germline V gene (reference sequence). The CDR3 runs 14 residues. Trimming cost V 4 bases and J 5 bases, with 13 bases left between them. The DNA for the CDR3 is TGCGCCAGCAGTGTTCTCAACCCGGGAGATACGCAGTATTTT. Its translation: CASSVLNPGDTQYF.

This clone was seen only once. The chain combines TRBV9 with TRBJ1-3; D is unclear. CDR1 and CDR2 from the germline V gene are SGDLS and YYNGEE. Between the trimmed V and J ends, which lost 0 bases and 0 bases, there was a span of 4 bases. This CDR3 region has 14 residues. CDR3 DNA: TGTGCCAGCAGCGTAGTGTCCTCTGGAAACACCATATATTTT. This codes for CASSVVSSGNTIYF. The full variable domain, with the rest looked up from reference TRBV9 and TRBJ1-3, is DSGVTQTPKHLITATGQRVTLRCSPRSGDLSVYWYQQSLDQGLQFLIQYYNGEERAKGNILERFSAQQFPDLHSELNLSSLELGDSALYFCASSVVSSGNTIYFGEGSWLTVV.

The chain is built from TRBV9 and TRBJ1-1; maybe TRBD1 (5 bases). This CDR3 region has 14 residues. V was clipped by 0 bases and J by 4 bases, with 10 bases between them. In germline, CDR1 is SGDLS, CDR2 YYNGEE. The CDR3 nucleotides are TGTGCCAGCAGCGTAGCGGGAGGGACCACTGAAGCTTTCTTT. This encodes CASSVAGGTTEAFF.

There are a few counts of this clone. The gene calls are TRBV28 and TRBJ1-5; D unclear. Trimming pared 5 bases from V and 2 bases from J, leaving 16 bases between. This CDR3 contains 16 residues. Germline V gene sequence: CDR1 MDHEN, CDR2 SYDVKM. The CDR3 loop is CASSPHRSSGNQPQHF. The CDR3 coding sequence is TGTGCCAGCAGTCCTCACAGAAGTTCTGGCAATCAGCCCCAGCATTTT. Full variable domain (rest looked up from reference TRBV28 and TRBJ1-5): DVKVTQSSRYLVKRTGEKVFLECVQDMDHENMFWYRQDPGLGLRLIYFSYDVKMKEKGDIPEGYSVSREKKERFSLILESASTNQTSMYLCASSPHRSSGNQPQHFGDGTRLSIL.

A single count supports this clone. The chain employs TRBV19 and TRBJ2-5, with no clear D. This CDR3 spans 13 amino acids. Trimming shortened V by 4 bases and J by 0 bases, and 6 bases separated the two germline ends. Germline V gene data show CDR1 as LNHDA and CDR2 as SQIVND (reference sequence). Here the CDR3 reads CASSNGHQETQYF. CDR3 nucleotides: TGTGCCAGTAGTAACGGGCACCAAGAGACCCAGTACTTC.

The table lists this clone with a count of one. The CDR3 DNA follows: TGTGCCGTCGGATGGGACACCGGGGAGCTGTTTTTT. Translated, it gives CAVGWDTGELFF. This chain uses TRBV30 with TRBJ2-2; D remains unclear. Germline values: CDR1 GTSNPN, CDR2 SVGIG (reference sequence). V lost 8 bases and J lost 3, with 10 bases in between. The CDR3 extends over 12 amino acids.

V is TRBV19 and J is TRBJ1-2; D perhaps matches TRBD1 (6 bases). The V gene's germline CDR1 is LNHDA and CDR2 SQIVND (reference sequence). This CDR3 comprises 14 residues. The V and J ends lost 5 bases and 7 bases respectively, with 17 bases between them. The CDR3 region has the DNA TGTGCCAGTAGTCCCCCGGGGGGGGCGCGTGGCTACACCTTC. Protein sequence: CASSPPGGARGYTF.